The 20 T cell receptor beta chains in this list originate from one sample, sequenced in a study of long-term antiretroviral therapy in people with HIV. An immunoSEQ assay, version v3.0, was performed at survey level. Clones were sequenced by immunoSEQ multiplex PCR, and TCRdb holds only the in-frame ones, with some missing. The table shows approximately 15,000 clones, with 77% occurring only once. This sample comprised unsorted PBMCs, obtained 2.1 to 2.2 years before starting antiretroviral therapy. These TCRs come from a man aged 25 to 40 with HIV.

The CDR3 protein is CASSSWTDNSPLHF. The CDR3 bases are TGCGCCAGCAGCTCCTGGACAGATAATTCACCCCTCCACTTT. The chain employs TRBV4-1 and TRBJ1-6; possibly TRBD1 for D (6 bases). V was clipped by 5 bases and J by 5 bases, with 10 bases between them. The CDR3 is made up of 14 amino acids. In germline, CDR1 is MGHRA, CDR2 YSYEKL.

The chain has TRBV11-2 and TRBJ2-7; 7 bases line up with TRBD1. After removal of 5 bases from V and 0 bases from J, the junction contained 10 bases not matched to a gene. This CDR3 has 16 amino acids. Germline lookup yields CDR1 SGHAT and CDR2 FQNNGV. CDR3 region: CASSPTDRSISYEQYF. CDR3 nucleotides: TGTGCCAGCAGCCCTACGGACAGGTCGATCTCCTACGAGCAGTACTTC.

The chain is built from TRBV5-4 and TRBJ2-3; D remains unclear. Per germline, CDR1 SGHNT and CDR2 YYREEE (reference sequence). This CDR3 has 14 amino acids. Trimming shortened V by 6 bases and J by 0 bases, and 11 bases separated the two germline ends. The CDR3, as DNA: TGTGCCAGCAAAAGGGCATTTAGCACAGATACGCAGTATTTT. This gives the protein CASKRAFSTDTQYF.

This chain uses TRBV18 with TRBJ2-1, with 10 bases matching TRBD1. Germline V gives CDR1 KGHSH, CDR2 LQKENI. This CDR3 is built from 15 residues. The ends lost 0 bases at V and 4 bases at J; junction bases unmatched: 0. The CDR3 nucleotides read TGTGCCAGCTCACCACCGGGACAGGGGTACAATGAGCAGTTCTTC. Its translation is CASSPPGQGYNEQFF.

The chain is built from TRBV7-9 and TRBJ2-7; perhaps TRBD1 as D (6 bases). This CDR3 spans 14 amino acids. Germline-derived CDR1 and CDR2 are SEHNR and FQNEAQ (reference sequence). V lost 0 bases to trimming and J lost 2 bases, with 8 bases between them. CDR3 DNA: TGTGCCAGCAGCTTAGCGGGACATCCCTACGAGCAGTACTTC. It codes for CASSLAGHPYEQYF.

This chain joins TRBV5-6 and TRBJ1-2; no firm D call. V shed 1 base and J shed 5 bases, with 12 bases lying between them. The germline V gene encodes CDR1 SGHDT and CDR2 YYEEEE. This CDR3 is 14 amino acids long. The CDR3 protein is CASSLLQSSYGYTF. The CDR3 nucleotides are TGTGCCAGCAGCTTGCTTCAGTCCTCTTATGGCTACACCTTC.

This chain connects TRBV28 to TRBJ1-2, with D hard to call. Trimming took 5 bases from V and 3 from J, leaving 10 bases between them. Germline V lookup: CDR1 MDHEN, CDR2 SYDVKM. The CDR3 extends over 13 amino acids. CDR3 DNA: TGTGCCAGCAGTCTCCCGGGTGACTATGGCTACACCTTC. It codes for CASSLPGDYGYTF.

CDR3 nucleotides: TGTGCCAGTAGTATAGAACAAAGGGGTGTAGCTTTCTTT. It encodes CASSIEQRGVAFF. V is TRBV19 and J is TRBJ1-1; D might be TRBD1 (5 bases). The CDR3 spans 13 residues. CDR1 is LNHDA and CDR2 is SQIVND in the germline V gene (reference sequence). V was clipped by 0 bases and J by 10 bases, with 12 bases between them.

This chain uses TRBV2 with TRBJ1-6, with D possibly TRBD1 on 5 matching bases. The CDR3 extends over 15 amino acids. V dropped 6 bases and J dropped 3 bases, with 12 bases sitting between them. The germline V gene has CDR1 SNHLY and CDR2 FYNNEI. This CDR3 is CASRVGRGYNSPLHF. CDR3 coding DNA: TGTGCCAGCAGAGTGGGGCGTGGCTATAATTCACCCCTCCACTTT.

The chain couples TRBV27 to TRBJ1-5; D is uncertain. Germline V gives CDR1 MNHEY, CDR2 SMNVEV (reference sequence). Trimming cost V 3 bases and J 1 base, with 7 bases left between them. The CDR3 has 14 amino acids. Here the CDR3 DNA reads TGTGCCAGCAGTTTTTCGGACAGCAATCAGCCCCAGCATTTT. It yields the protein CASSFSDSNQPQHF.

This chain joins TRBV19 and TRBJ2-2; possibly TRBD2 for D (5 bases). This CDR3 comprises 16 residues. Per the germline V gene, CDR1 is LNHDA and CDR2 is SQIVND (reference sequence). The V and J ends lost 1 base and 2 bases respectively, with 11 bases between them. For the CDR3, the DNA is TGTGCCAGTAGTATAGTGGCTAGCAGTAACACCGGGGAGCTGTTTTTT. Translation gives CASSIVASSNTGELFF.

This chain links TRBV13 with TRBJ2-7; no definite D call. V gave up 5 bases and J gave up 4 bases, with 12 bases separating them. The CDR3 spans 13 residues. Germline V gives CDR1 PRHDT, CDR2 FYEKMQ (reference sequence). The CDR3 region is CASSPKVGYEQYF. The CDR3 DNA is TGTGCCAGCAGCCCCAAAGTTGGGTACGAGCAGTACTTC.

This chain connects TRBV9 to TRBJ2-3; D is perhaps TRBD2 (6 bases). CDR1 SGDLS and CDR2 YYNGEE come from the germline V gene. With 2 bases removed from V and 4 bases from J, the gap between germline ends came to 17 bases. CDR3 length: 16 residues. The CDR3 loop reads CASSVDGSSPADTQYF. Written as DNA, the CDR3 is TGTGCCAGCAGCGTTGACGGGAGCTCCCCGGCAGATACGCAGTATTTT. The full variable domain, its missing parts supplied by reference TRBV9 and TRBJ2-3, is DSGVTQTPKHLITATGQRVTLRCSPRSGDLSVYWYQQSLDQGLQFLIQYYNGEERAKGNILERFSAQQFPDLHSELNLSSLELGDSALYFCASSVDGSSPADTQYFGPGTRLTVL.

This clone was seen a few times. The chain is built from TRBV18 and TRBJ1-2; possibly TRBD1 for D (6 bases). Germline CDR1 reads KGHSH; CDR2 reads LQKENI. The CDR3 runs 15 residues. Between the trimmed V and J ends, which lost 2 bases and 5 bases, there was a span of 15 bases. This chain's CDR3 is CASSPGVGGRYGYTF. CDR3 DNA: TGTGCCAGCTCACCAGGGGTCGGGGGGCGATATGGCTACACCTTC.

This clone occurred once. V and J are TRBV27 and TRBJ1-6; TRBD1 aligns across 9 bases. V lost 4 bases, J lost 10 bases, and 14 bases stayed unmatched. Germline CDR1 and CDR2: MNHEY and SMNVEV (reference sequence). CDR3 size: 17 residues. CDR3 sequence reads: CASSYLMGQGERSPLHF. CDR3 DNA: TGTGCCAGCAGTTACCTTATGGGACAGGGCGAGAGATCACCCCTCCACTTT.

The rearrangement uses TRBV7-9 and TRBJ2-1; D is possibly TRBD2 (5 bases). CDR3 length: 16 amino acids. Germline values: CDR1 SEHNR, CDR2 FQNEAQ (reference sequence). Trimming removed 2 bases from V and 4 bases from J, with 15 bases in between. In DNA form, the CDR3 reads TGTGCCAGCAGCTTACGTGGTAGCGCACCGTACAATGAGCAGTTCTTC. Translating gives CASSLRGSAPYNEQFF.

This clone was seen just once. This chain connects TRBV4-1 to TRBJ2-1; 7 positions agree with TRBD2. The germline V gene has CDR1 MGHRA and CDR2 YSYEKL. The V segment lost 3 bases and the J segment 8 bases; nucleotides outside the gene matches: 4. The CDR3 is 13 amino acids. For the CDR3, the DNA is TGCGCCAGCAGCCAGCGGGAGAATGATGAGCAGTTCTTC. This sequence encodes CASSQRENDEQFF.

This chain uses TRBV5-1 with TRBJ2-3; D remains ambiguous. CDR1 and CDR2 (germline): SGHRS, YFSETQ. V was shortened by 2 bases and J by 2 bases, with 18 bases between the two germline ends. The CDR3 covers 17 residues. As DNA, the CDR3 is TGCGCCAGCAGCTTCAATATCGCCGCAGCTACCACAGATACGCAGTATTTT. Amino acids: CASSFNIAAATTDTQYF.

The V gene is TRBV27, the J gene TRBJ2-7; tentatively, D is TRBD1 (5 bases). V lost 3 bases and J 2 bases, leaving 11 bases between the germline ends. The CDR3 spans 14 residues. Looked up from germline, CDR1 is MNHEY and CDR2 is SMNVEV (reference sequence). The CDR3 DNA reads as TGTGCCAGCAGTTTCCAGGGTAGTACCTACGAGCAGTACTTC. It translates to CASSFQGSTYEQYF.

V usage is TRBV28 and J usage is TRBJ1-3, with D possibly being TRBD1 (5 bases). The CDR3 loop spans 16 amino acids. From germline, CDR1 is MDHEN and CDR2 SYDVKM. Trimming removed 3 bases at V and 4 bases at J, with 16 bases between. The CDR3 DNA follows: TGTGCCAGCAGTTTGGGGGGGTGGGTAACCGGAAACACCATATATTTT. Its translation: CASSLGGWVTGNTIYF.